Below are 19 T cell receptor beta chains sequenced from a single sample in a study of T cell repertoires in cytomegalovirus infection. Their specific antigens are unknown. TCRdb recomputed calls from the reads with MiXCR, one row per CDR3 protein. This table holds some 500,000 distinct CDR3 sequences, 40% found once. The sample consisted of cultured PBMCs, taken from culture after CMV antigen stimulation. These receptors originate from a human donor in good health (CMV status not recorded). Some clones in this sample may be carry-over from other donors' samples.

To note about this clonotype: The junction differs from germline at one of its ends, possibly a read error. The gene calls are TRBV7-2 and TRBJ1-4; D uncertain. Per the germline V gene, CDR1 is SGHTA and CDR2 is FQGNSA. This CDR3 region has 14 residues. The CDR3 is CASSLGRSNEKPFF. CDR3 nucleotides: TGTGCCAGCAGCTTAGGACGGAGTAATGAAAAACCGTTTTTT.

The chain couples TRBV7-9 to TRBJ1-2, with D unclear. The CDR3 runs to 14 residues. The germline V gene encodes CDR1 SEHNR and CDR2 FQNEAQ (reference sequence). V was pared by 3 bases and J by 4 bases, with 12 bases between. The DNA of the CDR3 is TGTGCCAGCAGCTTGGCCGCCCTGCCCTATGGCTACACCTTC. Protein product: CASSLAALPYGYTF.

This chain uses TRBV2 with TRBJ2-1; TRBD1 is a possible D gene (5 bases). Germline CDR1 and CDR2: SNHLY and FYNNEI. There are 15 residues in the CDR3. The V end lost 4 bases, the J end lost 6 bases, and 16 bases lay between the germline ends. CDR3 sequence reads: CASSGKDQRGNEQFF. The CDR3, as DNA: TGTGCCAGCAGTGGAAAGGATCAAAGGGGCAATGAGCAGTTCTTC. Based on the CDR3 plus reference TRBV2 and TRBJ2-1, the full variable domain is EPEVTQTPSHQVTQMGQEVILRCVPISNHLYFYWYRQILGQKVEFLVSFYNNEISEKSEIFDDQFSVERPDGSNFTLKIRSTKLEDSAMYFCASSGKDQRGNEQFFGPGTRLTVL.

V is TRBV12-3 or TRBV12-4 and J is TRBJ2-5, with TRBD2 matching 7 bases. V dropped 5 bases and J dropped 5; count of bases not matched to a gene: 17. The CDR3 sequence is 17 residues long. CDR3 DNA: TGTGCCAGCAGTCTAGGCGAAAGAGTGGGGACTACGGAGACCCAGTACTTC. The encoded protein is CASSLGERVGTTETQYF.

Only a few counts were recorded for this clonotype. The V call is TRBV7-6, the J call TRBJ1-1; D ambiguous. V dropped 4 bases and J dropped 6 bases, with 9 bases sitting between them. CDR3 length: 12 amino acids. Germline-derived CDR1 and CDR2 are SGHVS and FNYEAQ. CDR3 DNA: TGTGCCAGCAGCTATACTGGGGCTGAAGCTTTCTTT. Translated: CASSYTGAEAFF.

This chain joins TRBV7-2 and TRBJ2-1; D call uncertain. The germline gives CDR1 SGHTA, CDR2 FQGNSA. The CDR3 runs 14 residues. V shed 5 bases and J shed 11 bases, with 19 bases lying between them. The CDR3 bases are TGTGCCAGCAGCCCTGGCGGTGTTAGATCGCAGCAGTTCTTC. It translates to CASSPGGVRSQQFF.

The CDR3 nucleotides read TGTGCCAGCAGCTTAGGGGCGTACTATGGCTACACCTTC. Translated: CASSLGAYYGYTF. V gene TRBV7-2 combines with J gene TRBJ1-2; D gene uncertain. Germline-derived CDR1 and CDR2 are SGHTA and FQGNSA. Trimming pared 1 base from V and 3 bases from J, leaving 6 bases between. This CDR3 contains 13 residues.

This clonotype was seen a handful of times. J is TRBJ1-1 and V is TRBV7-8; 8 bases align to TRBD1. The ends lost 3 bases at V and 5 bases at J; junction bases unmatched: 14. Germline lookup yields CDR1 SGHVS and CDR2 FQNEAQ. This CDR3 spans 17 amino acids. The DNA for the CDR3 is TGTGCCAGCAGCTTTTCCCCTAGACAGGGGCAGGGGACTGAAGCTTTCTTT. Encoded protein: CASSFSPRQGQGTEAFF.

The rearrangement joins TRBV7-1 to TRBJ2-1; D gene ambiguous. TRBV7-1 is given ORF status, its function remaining uncertain. The ends were cut back, 7 bases at V and 7 bases at J, with 5 bases in the middle. There are 10 residues in the CDR3. The CDR3 is CASTQNEQFF. In DNA form, the CDR3 reads TGTGCCAGCACCCAGAATGAGCAGTTCTTC.

This CDR3 reads CASSYNRRQETQYF. The CDR3, as DNA: TGTGCCAGCAGTTATAACAGGAGACAAGAGACCCAGTACTTC. The V and J genes are TRBV12-3 or TRBV12-4 and TRBJ2-5, with TRBD1 as a possible D gene (5 bases). V was pared by 4 bases and J by 2 bases, with 11 bases between. The CDR3 sequence is 14 residues long.

This chain uses TRBV12-3 or TRBV12-4 with TRBJ1-1; D unclear. The CDR3 spans 14 residues. The V end lost 6 bases, the J end lost 4 bases, and 15 bases lay between the germline ends. Here the CDR3 reads CASSFQITSTEAFF. The CDR3 bases are TGTGCCAGCAGCTTCCAAATAACCAGCACTGAAGCTTTCTTT.

J is TRBJ1-2 and V is TRBV11-2; a possible D gene is TRBD1 (6 bases). This CDR3 comprises 17 residues. Germline loops: CDR1 SGHAT, CDR2 FQNNGV. The V end lost 4 bases, the J end lost 7 bases, and 25 bases lay between the germline ends. The CDR3 DNA is TGTGCCAGCAGCTCTACTGCCCGGACAGCCCCTTCTCGTGGCTACACCTTC. Translating gives CASSSTARTAPSRGYTF.

This clonotype was observed a handful of times. The V call is TRBV7-2, the J call TRBJ2-7; no reliable D call. The length of the CDR3 is 15 residues. V was clipped by 8 bases and J by 4 bases, with 21 bases between them. Germline V CDR1 and CDR2: SGHTA, FQGNSA. The CDR3 reads CASGVTGDPLYEQYF. The CDR3 coding sequence is TGTGCCAGCGGGGTTACGGGCGATCCCTTATACGAGCAGTACTTC.

The gene calls are TRBV27 and TRBJ1-2, with D perhaps matching TRBD1 (5 bases). Trimming removed 3 bases at V and 5 bases at J, with 13 bases between. Germline V CDR1 and CDR2: MNHEY, SMNVEV (reference sequence). The CDR3 runs 14 residues. In nucleotides, the CDR3 is TGTGCCAGCAGTTTTCGGGGGGGAGGATATGGCTACACCTTC. Protein sequence: CASSFRGGGYGYTF.

This clonotype came up a few times. The chain joins TRBV12-3 or TRBV12-4 to TRBJ2-3, with TRBD2 matching over 8 bases. With 6 bases clipped from V and 5 bases from J, the junction kept 4 bases outside the gene matches. This CDR3 comprises 13 residues. CDR3 region: CASRQTSGDTQYF. Written as DNA, the CDR3 is TGTGCCAGCAGGCAAACTAGCGGAGATACGCAGTATTTT.

In its sample, this clonotype was seen a few times. The chain is built from TRBV12-3 or TRBV12-4 and TRBJ2-7, with a weak D call TRBD2 (6 bases). The length of the CDR3 is 16 residues. Between the trimmed V and J ends, which lost 3 bases and 0 bases, there was a span of 15 bases. The CDR3: CASSFYRGIDSYEQYF. In nucleotides, the CDR3 is TGTGCCAGCAGTTTCTATCGCGGGATTGACTCCTACGAGCAGTACTTC.

A single count supports this clonotype. V and J are TRBV12-5 and TRBJ1-1; TRBD1 might be the D (5 bases). The CDR3 contains 14 residues. The V gene lost 7 bases and the J gene lost 1 base, with 13 bases spanning the gap. Looked up from germline, CDR1 is LGHNT and CDR2 is FRNRAP. CDR3 protein: CASAYGQRNTEAFF. CDR3 sequence (DNA): TGTGCTAGTGCCTACGGACAACGGAACACTGAAGCTTTCTTT.

The chain employs TRBV6-1 and TRBJ1-2; unclear D gene. This CDR3 has 13 amino acids. Deletions cut 1 base from V and 8 bases from J, with 11 bases between. Looked up from germline, CDR1 is MNHNS and CDR2 is SASEGT. CDR3 bases: TGTGCCAGCAGTGAAGGATGGGAAGGGGGCTACACCTTC. This translates into CASSEGWEGGYTF.

In this sample, this clonotype turned up once. A read error may produce the germline difference seen at one junction end. The chain has TRBV10-2 and TRBJ2-1; 7 positions agree with TRBD2. Germline loops: CDR1 WSHSY, CDR2 SAAADI. The CDR3 runs 15 residues. CDR3 amino acids: CASSETARLADLLVF. Here the CDR3 DNA reads TGCGCCAGCAGTGAAACCGCTCGACTAGCCGACCTTTTGGTCTTC.